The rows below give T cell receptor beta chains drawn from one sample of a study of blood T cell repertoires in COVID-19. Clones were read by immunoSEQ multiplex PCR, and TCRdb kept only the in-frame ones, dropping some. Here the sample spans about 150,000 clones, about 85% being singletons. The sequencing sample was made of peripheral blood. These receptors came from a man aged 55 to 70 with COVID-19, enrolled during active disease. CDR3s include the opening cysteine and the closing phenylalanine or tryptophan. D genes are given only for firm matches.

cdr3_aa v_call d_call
CASSYGGQGTYEQYF TRBV6-2/TRBV6-3 TRBD1
CASSLFDRGQGYTF TRBV28 TRBD1
CASSETPGGRTGELFF TRBV11-3 TRBD1
CASSKGEGNSPLHF TRBV7-9 NA
CASSPGQGAQGANVLTF TRBV19 TRBD1
CASSGVVQNTEAFF TRBV11-2 NA
CASSRLVNTGELFF TRBV5-5 NA
CASSSQTSGPTDTQYF TRBV7-2 TRBD2
CASSATGTGLFEQYF TRBV3-1/TRBV3-2 TRBD1
CATSSPLQGAFNQPQHF TRBV15 TRBD1
CASSPSGGAADTQYF TRBV7-7 TRBD2
CSASDLGLAGGFF TRBV20-1 TRBD2
CASASYNLGGSEQFF TRBV12-5 TRBD2
CASSQLPGQGAVEQYF TRBV14 TRBD1
CASSLAGVGSYNEQFF TRBV7-8 TRBD2
CASSPGTGVIMNTEAFF TRBV18 TRBD1
CASSPLDRGDNSPLHF TRBV14 TRBD1
CASSQGARAFSGNTIYF TRBV3-1/TRBV3-2 NA
CASSEQASGGGDTQYF TRBV2 TRBD2
CAISPTGLPGEQYF TRBV10-3 NA
CASSQDSSGRWNEQFF TRBV4-2 TRBD2
CASSLIIGTDTQYF TRBV11-3 NA
CASRGHRDRAEAFF TRBV28 TRBD1
CASRGAGHNEKQFF TRBV6-5 NA
CASSQEYRGSNQPQHF TRBV14 NA
CASSPISNSGNTIYF TRBV18 NA
CASSTTGTDGKLFF TRBV9 NA
CASSLAGEGQPQHF TRBV5-6 NA
CASSPPQGVYNEQFF TRBV18 TRBD1
CASSMGREGSYNEQFF TRBV7-2 TRBD2
CASSHLRGSNEQFF TRBV3-1/TRBV3-2 TRBD1
CASSQDLRGSPLHF TRBV4-2 NA
CASSQTANTEAFF TRBV19 NA
CASSLAQGAHEQYF TRBV11-2 TRBD1
CASSQPGLAGANEQFF TRBV6-2/TRBV6-3 TRBD2
CASSKTGNSPLHF TRBV3-1/TRBV3-2 NA
CASSYLGTSGLNTGELFF TRBV6-2/TRBV6-3 TRBD2
CASSTDRDSTRQYF TRBV9 TRBD1
CASGDRDYGEQYF TRBV13 TRBD1
CASSQDRAGVGQAEAFF TRBV4-3 NA
CASFTPGTGTYEQYF TRBV27 TRBD1
CASSLASGASYEQYF TRBV5-1 TRBD2
CASSSRAGNEQYF TRBV27 NA
CAWRGGLNTEAFF TRBV30 NA
CASTVAGSNYGYTF TRBV7-2 NA
CASSHPRDSGSPLHF TRBV6-5 NA